The sequence of this T cell receptor (beta chain) was determined in a study of T-cell reconstitution after alpha-beta-depleted transplantation in children (dated by TCRdb to about 2016). Looking at the study overall: The study quantitatively tracked T-cell immune reconstitution after TCRalphabeta/CD19-depleted allogeneic hematopoietic cell transplantation in children using TCR repertoire profiling.

This clonotype was counted ten times or more. Its antigen has not been determined. Base qualities are not recorded, but no much larger clone differs from it by a single base. The research as a whole found: Over the following months the frequencies of hyperexpanded clones went down, and after one year T-cell counts and TCRbeta diversity were mostly credited to newly produced T cells. The apparently early alphabetaT-cell count recovery about two months after transplant was reportedly dependent on only several hundred rapidly expanded clones derived from non-depleted graft cells. In some patients, high TCRbeta diversity at day 60 was attributed to recipient T cells and intrathymic progenitors that had survived conditioning.

Libraries came from PCR. The sample was run on an Illumina HiSeq 2500. TCR library preparation used molecular barcoding, with unique molecular identifiers applied to normalize quantification of the TCRbeta repertoire. TCRdb applied fastp at Q25 and MiXCR to the public reads, then kept only in-frame beta chains. CDR3 protein duplicates are merged, each entry listing the most common genes and DNA. This sample gives some 550,000 distinct CDR3 sequences in total; 23% of them show up just once. Roughly 14% of the sample is taken by the ten largest. The CDR3, cysteine through phenylalanine, is 18 amino acids long. Solely the CDR3 DNA is kept, with 54 bases framed from the first base. V is clipped by 3 bases and J by 0 bases, and the sequence between their germline boundaries is 18 bases long. The sample's treatment or condition label, decoded: allogeneic hematopoietic cell transplantation with graft depleted of TCRalphabeta T cells and CD19 B cells. TCRalphabeta/CD19-depleted allogeneic hematopoietic cell grafts were given to the transplant recipients, all of whom were children.

The rearrangement combines TRBV12-3 or TRBV12-4 with TRBJ1-3; the D region possibly corresponds to TRBD1 (5 bases align). The sequenced sample was PBMCs, mostly from graft donor cells, obtained 360 days after TCRalphabeta/CD19-depleted stem cell transplant. This receptor was identified in a boy less than two years old who had a stem cell transplant for acute myeloid leukemia, so the T cells may come from the graft donor. The DNA sequence is given as TGTGCCAGCAGTTTTCGGGGCCCACGACAGAACTCTGGAAACACCATATATTTT. The encoded protein is CASSFRGPRQNSGNTIYF.